A selection of T cell receptor beta chains follows, all from one sample in a study of Graves' ophthalmopathy and Graves' hyperthyroidism. TCRdb used MiXCR to reprocess the multiplex PCR reads, holding one entry per CDR3 protein. This sample yields about 370,000 distinct CDR3 sequences, of which about 16% are seen a single time; approximately 1.4% belongs to the top ten. The sequencing input was peripheral blood. The receptors shown here come from a woman aged 18-29 years with Graves' ophthalmopathy. Both conserved end residues are part of each CDR3. D genes are given only for firm matches. Rows may omit the clone size; those that give it use once, few, many or a size class.

j_gene: TRBJ1-6
v_gene: TRBV14
abundance: many
d_gene: -
CDR3aa: CASSQATKFNSPLHF
CDR3nt: TGTGCCAGCAGCCAAGCAACGAAGTTTAATTCACCCCTCCACTTT

j_gene: TRBJ2-2
v_gene: TRBV7-2
abundance: many
d_gene: -
CDR3aa: CASSLRGISGELFF
CDR3nt: TGTGCCAGCAGCTTAAGAGGGATCTCCGGGGAGCTGTTTTTT

j_gene: TRBJ2-2
v_gene: TRBV20-1
abundance: many
d_gene: -
CDR3aa: CSARDRPGELFF
CDR3nt: TGCAGTGCTAGAGACCGGCCCGGGGAGCTGTTTTTT

j_gene: TRBJ2-7
v_gene: TRBV19
abundance: -
d_gene: -
CDR3aa: CACGRGAVYEQYF
CDR3nt: TGTGCCTGCGGTAGGGGAGCCGTCTACGAGCAGTACTTC

j_gene: TRBJ1-1
v_gene: TRBV6-2/TRBV6-3
abundance: many
d_gene: TRBD1
CDR3aa: CASSYGQGLGAEAFF
CDR3nt: TGTGCCAGCAGTTACGGACAGGGGTTAGGCGCTGAAGCTTTCTTT

j_gene: TRBJ2-2
v_gene: TRBV5-1
abundance: once
d_gene: -
CDR3aa: CASSLNVVAYTGELFF
CDR3nt: TGCGCCAGCAGCTTGAACGTAGTGGCATACACCGGGGAGCTGTTTTTT

j_gene: TRBJ1-1
v_gene: TRBV19
abundance: -
d_gene: -
CDR3aa: CASSFTENTEAFF
CDR3nt: TGTGCCAGTAGTTTTACAGAGAACACTGAAGCTTTCTTT

j_gene: TRBJ2-2
v_gene: TRBV11-2
abundance: many
d_gene: -
CDR3aa: CASSLEFGGPGELFF
CDR3nt: TGTGCCAGCAGCTTAGAGTTCGGGGGGCCCGGGGAGCTGTTTTTT

j_gene: TRBJ2-7
v_gene: TRBV18
abundance: many
d_gene: -
CDR3aa: CASSPPDGSYEQYF
CDR3nt: TGTGCCAGCTCACCACCGGACGGATCCTACGAGCAGTACTTC

j_gene: TRBJ1-2
v_gene: TRBV28
abundance: many
d_gene: -
CDR3aa: CASSFYTNGYTF
CDR3nt: TGTGCCAGCAGTTTTTATACCAATGGCTACACCTTC

j_gene: TRBJ2-7
v_gene: TRBV6-2/TRBV6-3
abundance: many
d_gene: TRBD1
CDR3aa: CASSYSTGSPYEQYF
CDR3nt: TGTGCCAGCAGTTACTCGACAGGGAGCCCCTACGAGCAGTACTTC

j_gene: TRBJ1-6
v_gene: TRBV5-1
abundance: many
d_gene: -
CDR3aa: CASSFQGNNSPLHF
CDR3nt: TGCGCCAGCAGCTTCCAGGGGAATAATTCACCCCTCCACTTT

j_gene: TRBJ2-3
v_gene: TRBV11-2
abundance: many
d_gene: TRBD2
CDR3aa: CASSVTSGSGTDTQYF
CDR3nt: TGTGCCAGCAGCGTAACTAGCGGGAGTGGGACAGATACGCAGTATTTT

j_gene: TRBJ2-5
v_gene: TRBV6-2/TRBV6-3
abundance: few
d_gene: -
CDR3aa: CASKGRETQYF
CDR3nt: TGTGCCAGCAAGGGTCGAGAGACCCAGTACTTC

j_gene: TRBJ1-5
v_gene: TRBV12-3/TRBV12-4
abundance: many
d_gene: TRBD1
CDR3aa: CASSRTGGGQPQHF
CDR3nt: TGTGCCAGCAGCCGAACAGGGGGCGGTCAGCCCCAGCATTTT

j_gene: TRBJ1-2
v_gene: TRBV28
abundance: once
d_gene: TRBD1
CDR3aa: CASSFYPGGYGYTF
CDR3nt: TGTGCCAGCAGTTTCTATCCAGGGGGCTATGGCTACACCTTC

j_gene: TRBJ2-2
v_gene: TRBV6-2/TRBV6-3
abundance: -
d_gene: -
CDR3aa: CASSGINTGELFF
CDR3nt: TGTGCCAGCAGTGGAATAAACACCGGGGAGCTGTTTTTT

j_gene: TRBJ2-7
v_gene: TRBV6-2/TRBV6-3
abundance: many
d_gene: TRBD2
CDR3aa: CASMSGIRTYEQYF
CDR3nt: TGTGCCAGCATGAGCGGGATAAGGACCTACGAGCAGTACTTC

j_gene: TRBJ2-7
v_gene: TRBV27
abundance: many
d_gene: -
CDR3aa: CASKPRDTVYEQYF
CDR3nt: TGTGCCAGCAAGCCCCGGGACACTGTCTACGAGCAGTACTTC

j_gene: TRBJ2-7
v_gene: TRBV19
abundance: -
d_gene: TRBD2
CDR3aa: CASTLLGPQTSGRHQIGYEQYF
CDR3nt: TGTGCCAGTACCCTCCTAGGGCCCCAGACTAGCGGGAGGCACCAAATTGGCTACGAGCAGTACTTC

j_gene: TRBJ1-2
v_gene: TRBV6-1
abundance: many
d_gene: -
CDR3aa: CASSERSASNYGYTF
CDR3nt: TGTGCCAGCAGTGAACGGTCAGCTAGTAACTATGGCTACACCTTC

j_gene: TRBJ2-7
v_gene: TRBV19
abundance: many
d_gene: -
CDR3aa: CASSVGAGISYEQYF
CDR3nt: TGTGCCAGTAGTGTCGGCGCAGGGATCTCCTACGAGCAGTACTTC

j_gene: TRBJ2-7
v_gene: TRBV27
abundance: many
d_gene: TRBD1
CDR3aa: CASSAWTGGEEQYF
CDR3nt: TGTGCCAGCAGCGCTTGGACAGGGGGTGAGGAGCAGTACTTC

j_gene: TRBJ1-6
v_gene: TRBV4-1
abundance: many
d_gene: -
CDR3aa: CASSPLSFDSPLHF
CDR3nt: TGCGCCAGCAGCCCCCTCTCTTTCGATTCACCCCTCCACTTT

j_gene: TRBJ1-1
v_gene: TRBV6-2/TRBV6-3
abundance: many
d_gene: -
CDR3aa: CASSYSHFAKAEAFF
CDR3nt: TGTGCCAGCAGTTACTCGCACTTTGCGAAAGCTGAAGCTTTCTTT

j_gene: TRBJ1-1
v_gene: TRBV6-1
abundance: -
d_gene: -
CDR3aa: CASMGGASTEAFF
CDR3nt: TGTGCCAGCATGGGGGGCGCGAGCACTGAAGCTTTCTTT

j_gene: TRBJ1-3
v_gene: TRBV28
abundance: -
d_gene: -
CDR3aa: CASGGGNTIYF
CDR3nt: TGTGCCAGCGGTGGGGGAAACACCATATATTTT

j_gene: TRBJ1-2
v_gene: TRBV7-9
abundance: -
d_gene: -
CDR3aa: CASSFTAVLGYTF
CDR3nt: TGTGCCAGCAGCTTCACAGCGGTTCTTGGCTACACCTTC

j_gene: TRBJ1-1
v_gene: TRBV6-2/TRBV6-3
abundance: many
d_gene: TRBD1
CDR3aa: CASSPQGAMTEAFF
CDR3nt: TGTGCCAGCAGTCCACAGGGGGCGATGACTGAAGCTTTCTTT

j_gene: TRBJ2-7
v_gene: TRBV11-1
abundance: many
d_gene: TRBD2
CDR3aa: CASSSPAGGLSYEQYF
CDR3nt: TGTGCCAGCAGCTCACCAGCGGGAGGCCTCTCCTACGAGCAGTACTTC

j_gene: TRBJ1-2
v_gene: TRBV6-1
abundance: many
d_gene: TRBD1
CDR3aa: CASTGTGNGYTF
CDR3nt: TGTGCCAGCACCGGGACAGGGAATGGCTACACCTTC

j_gene: TRBJ2-7
v_gene: TRBV11-2
abundance: -
d_gene: TRBD2
CDR3aa: CASSLNRETSGPSSYEQYF
CDR3nt: TGTGCCAGCAGCTTAAATCGAGAGACTAGCGGACCAAGCTCCTACGAGCAGTACTTC

j_gene: TRBJ1-1
v_gene: TRBV6-1
abundance: -
d_gene: -
CDR3aa: CASRRVVGREAFF
CDR3nt: TGTGCCAGCAGGCGCGTGGTGGGGCGCGAAGCTTTCTTT

j_gene: TRBJ1-2
v_gene: TRBV5-6
abundance: many
d_gene: -
CDR3aa: CASSSWVGREREGYTF
CDR3nt: TGTGCCAGCAGCTCGTGGGTGGGCAGGGAGCGGGAAGGCTACACCTTC

j_gene: TRBJ2-5
v_gene: TRBV7-2
abundance: few
d_gene: -
CDR3aa: CASSAHSTGNKETQYF
CDR3nt: TGTGCCAGCAGCGCGCACTCCACCGGGAACAAAGAGACCCAGTACTTC

j_gene: TRBJ1-2
v_gene: TRBV29-1
abundance: many
d_gene: TRBD1
CDR3aa: CSVDWDRDNYGYTF
CDR3nt: TGCAGCGTGGACTGGGACAGGGATAACTATGGCTACACCTTC

j_gene: TRBJ2-7
v_gene: TRBV29-1
abundance: many
d_gene: -
CDR3aa: CSGGGSYEQYF
CDR3nt: TGCAGCGGGGGAGGTTCCTACGAGCAGTACTTC

j_gene: TRBJ2-4
v_gene: TRBV20-1
abundance: many
d_gene: -
CDR3aa: CSVSGASKNIQYF
CDR3nt: TGCAGTGTATCGGGGGCATCCAAAAACATTCAGTACTTC

j_gene: TRBJ2-7
v_gene: TRBV5-1
abundance: many
d_gene: -
CDR3aa: CASSVTSIAYEQYF
CDR3nt: TGCGCCAGCAGCGTAACTTCAATAGCCTACGAGCAGTACTTC

j_gene: TRBJ2-7
v_gene: TRBV12-3/TRBV12-4
abundance: many
d_gene: -
CDR3aa: CASSFPPHSYEQYF
CDR3nt: TGTGCCAGCAGTTTCCCACCCCACTCCTACGAGCAGTACTTC

j_gene: TRBJ2-7
v_gene: TRBV20-1
abundance: many
d_gene: -
CDR3aa: CSASKLAEPIYEQYF
CDR3nt: TGCAGTGCTAGTAAATTAGCGGAACCTATCTACGAGCAGTACTTC

j_gene: TRBJ2-4
v_gene: TRBV18
abundance: few
d_gene: TRBD2
CDR3aa: CASSPPISITSGNVENIQYF
CDR3nt: TGTGCCAGCTCACCACCGATTTCGATAACTAGCGGGAATGTGGAAAACATTCAGTACTTC

j_gene: TRBJ2-5
v_gene: TRBV7-2
abundance: many
d_gene: -
CDR3aa: CASSLRGGQSQETQYF
CDR3nt: TGTGCCAGCAGCTTAAGGGGCGGCCAGTCCCAAGAGACCCAGTACTTC

j_gene: TRBJ2-7
v_gene: TRBV2
abundance: many
d_gene: -
CDR3aa: CARGEPYSYEQYF
CDR3nt: TGTGCCCGCGGGGAACCCTACTCCTACGAGCAGTACTTC

j_gene: TRBJ1-2
v_gene: TRBV6-2/TRBV6-3
abundance: -
d_gene: TRBD1
CDR3aa: CASSPSRGNGYTF
CDR3nt: TGTGCCAGCAGCCCTTCCAGGGGGAATGGCTACACCTTC

j_gene: TRBJ2-4
v_gene: TRBV13
abundance: many
d_gene: -
CDR3aa: CASSVPTSLAKNIQYF
CDR3nt: TGTGCCAGCAGCGTTCCGACATCGCTAGCCAAAAACATTCAGTACTTC

j_gene: TRBJ2-2
v_gene: TRBV6-2/TRBV6-3
abundance: -
d_gene: -
CDR3aa: CASSYYGERELFF
CDR3nt: TGTGCCAGCAGTTACTATGGAGAGCGGGAGCTGTTTTTT

j_gene: TRBJ1-1
v_gene: TRBV5-1
abundance: many
d_gene: TRBD1
CDR3aa: CATGSGGTGGRRTEAFF
CDR3nt: TGCGCCACAGGATCTGGGGGGACAGGAGGACGAAGGACTGAAGCTTTCTTT

j_gene: TRBJ2-2
v_gene: TRBV7-2
abundance: many
d_gene: -
CDR3aa: CASSLDRTTGELFF
CDR3nt: TGTGCCAGCAGCCTCGACAGGACCACCGGGGAGCTGTTTTTT

j_gene: TRBJ2-5
v_gene: TRBV12-3/TRBV12-4
abundance: few
d_gene: TRBD2
CDR3aa: CASSGGGGGPKTQYF
CDR3nt: TGTGCCAGCAGCGGTGGCGGGGGGGGCCCAAAGACCCAGTACTTC

j_gene: TRBJ1-2
v_gene: TRBV6-2/TRBV6-3
abundance: many
d_gene: -
CDR3aa: CASSYAGSGYGYTF
CDR3nt: TGTGCCAGCAGTTACGCAGGGTCTGGCTATGGCTACACCTTC

j_gene: TRBJ2-7
v_gene: TRBV6-1
abundance: -
d_gene: -
CDR3aa: CASSEGLRSSYEQYF
CDR3nt: TGTGCCAGCAGTGAGGGACTGAGGAGCTCCTACGAGCAGTACTTC